The clone carrying this T cell receptor (beta chain) was recorded a few times. Its specificity is not known. This sample was taken from a study of CD8 T cells in ankylosing spondylitis. Findings and limits, study-wide: Apparently characteristic of ankylosing spondylitis blood was a TCR beta motif (roughly 8 highly homologous variants).

Molecular-barcoded quantitative 5'-RACE produced these TCR beta libraries. MiXCR, run by TCRdb on the 5' RACE reads, gives a single entry per CDR3 protein. The data hold approximately 540,000 distinct CDR3 sequences, with 10% to 15% observed a single time. This TCR came from a male donor with ankylosing spondylitis. Sequenced material: blood, either unsorted or a sorted T cell fraction (not recorded which).

CDR3 sequence: CSARVAEGGTDTQYF. The CDR3 DNA follows: TGCAGTGCTAGAGTAGCGGAGGGGGGCACAGATACGCAGTATTTT. V gene TRBV20-1 combines with J gene TRBJ2-3; possibly TRBD1 or TRBD2 for D (6 bases each). Trimming left V 1 base short and J 1 base short, with 12 bases between. Germline assignment: CDR1 DFQATT and CDR2 SNEGSKA (reference sequence). This CDR3 is 15 amino acids long.